Below are 14 T cell receptor beta chains sequenced from a single sample in a study of T-cell memory formation after mild COVID-19. TCRdb processed the 5' RACE reads anew with MiXCR; each CDR3 protein has one entry. The data hold under 450,000 distinct CDR3 sequences, with approximately 15% observed a single time. The sample was PBMCs or a T cell subset sorted from them (not recorded which). The receptors here all came from a young man who had mild COVID-19 (a few samples of this study predate the infection). Cell type and time point are not known.

This clonotype was seen a handful of times. The J gene is TRBJ1-1, the V gene TRBV29-1; D gene unclear. CDR3 size: 11 residues. The germline V gene encodes CDR1 SQVTM and CDR2 ANQGSEA. Trimming shortened V by 5 bases and J by 6 bases, and 10 bases separated the two germline ends. The CDR3 here is CSVFRSPEAFF. The CDR3 DNA reads TGCAGCGTTTTTAGGTCACCTGAAGCTTTCTTT.

In its sample, this clonotype was seen a few times. The rearrangement uses TRBV27 and TRBJ1-1; 8 nucleotides match TRBD1. The length of the CDR3 is 14 residues. V shed 0 bases and J 10 bases; nucleotides not matched to a gene: 7. Germline V gives CDR1 MNHEY, CDR2 SMNVEV (reference sequence). As DNA, the CDR3 is TGTGCCAGCAGTTTATCGGACAGGGTTAGCGGAGCTTTCTTT. Its protein is CASSLSDRVSGAFF.

The chain recombines TRBV7-9 with TRBJ1-2; tentatively, D is TRBD1 (5 bases). Germline-derived CDR1 and CDR2 are SEHNR and FQNEAQ (reference sequence). Trimming cost V 5 bases and J 9 bases, with 22 bases left between them. The CDR3 covers 15 residues. The CDR3: CASSLWDRPGVSYTF. CDR3 in DNA: TGTGCCAGCAGCCTGTGGGACCGGCCGGGAGTAAGCTACACCTTC.

The chain couples TRBV12-3 or TRBV12-4 to TRBJ1-5; no clear D gene. V was shortened by 5 bases and J by 1 base, with 9 bases between the two germline ends. The CDR3 has 14 amino acids. CDR3 in DNA: TGTGCCAGCAGTCCAAGGTTGAGCAATCAGCCCCAGCATTTT. Protein sequence: CASSPRLSNQPQHF.

The chain has TRBV9 and TRBJ2-1; D gene unclear. CDR1 is SGDLS and CDR2 is YYNGEE in the germline V gene. This CDR3 comprises 13 residues. Trimming removed 4 bases from V and 8 bases from J, with 13 bases in between. CDR3 nucleotides: TGTGCCAGCAGCTTCTCCCCCTCGGATGAGCAGTTCTTC. This sequence encodes CASSFSPSDEQFF.

This clonotype was seen only a few times. The chain employs TRBV4-3 and TRBJ1-4; D unresolved. Germline V gene data show CDR1 as LGHNA and CDR2 as YSLEER. The CDR3 sequence is 16 residues long. The ends were cut back, 0 bases at V and 0 bases at J, with 8 bases in the middle. The CDR3 DNA sequence: TGCGCCAGCAGCCAAGATCCAGGAGCAACTAATGAAAAACTGTTTTTT. Translating gives CASSQDPGATNEKLFF.

The sample holds a few counts of this clonotype. The chain combines TRBV25-1 with TRBJ2-1, with D possibly being TRBD2 (5 bases). V lost 1 base and J 1 base, leaving 11 bases between the germline ends. Looked up from germline, CDR1 is MGHDK and CDR2 is SYGVNS. This CDR3 contains 16 residues. Written as DNA, the CDR3 is TGTGCCAGCAGTGAATTTGGGAGACGTTCCTACAATGAGCAGTTCTTC. As protein: CASSEFGRRSYNEQFF. The full variable domain, its missing parts supplied by reference TRBV25-1 and TRBJ2-1, is EADIYQTPRYLVIGTGKKITLECSQTMGHDKMYWYQQDPGMELHLIHYSYGVNSTEKGDLSSESTVSRIRTEHFPLTLESARPSHTSQYLCASSEFGRRSYNEQFFGPGTRLTVL.

V and J are TRBV28 and TRBJ1-1; D not resolved. Germline loops: CDR1 MDHEN, CDR2 SYDVKM. With 8 bases removed from V and 2 bases from J, the gap between germline ends came to 9 bases. This CDR3 comprises 12 residues. DNA of the CDR3: TGTGCCAGCGATTCCCTTAACACTGAAGCTTTCTTT. It yields the protein CASDSLNTEAFF.

The chain carries TRBV4-3 and TRBJ1-2, with 7 bases aligning to TRBD1. Germline V gene data show CDR1 as LGHNA and CDR2 as YSLEER. The CDR3 runs to 15 residues. J lost 0 bases, V lost 1 base, and 2 bases had no gene match. The CDR3 sequence: CASSQGDRSNYGYTF. As DNA, the CDR3 is TGCGCCAGCAGCCAAGGGGACAGATCTAACTATGGCTACACCTTC.

This clonotype was observed a handful of times. This chain links TRBV7-2 with TRBJ2-7; 9 positions match TRBD2. CDR3 size: 16 residues. Germline lookup yields CDR1 SGHTA and CDR2 FQGNSA. Losses at the gene ends were 5 bases for V and 3 bases for J; bases not matched to a gene: 11. CDR3: CASSPPGRGGGYEQYF. The CDR3 DNA sequence: TGTGCCAGCAGCCCCCCTGGGCGGGGGGGGGGCTACGAGCAGTACTTC.

In this sample, this clonotype turned up a few times. V is TRBV7-6 and J is TRBJ2-2, with D perhaps TRBD1 or TRBD2 (5 bases each). Germline V gene data show CDR1 as SGHVS and CDR2 as FNYEAQ. This CDR3 has 17 residues. The ends were cut back, 1 base at V and 1 base at J, with 13 bases in the middle. The CDR3: CASSLVSRGVNTGELFF. The DNA of the CDR3 is TGTGCCAGCAGCTTAGTGTCGAGGGGCGTGAACACCGGGGAGCTGTTTTTT.

The chain has TRBV12-3 or TRBV12-4 and TRBJ1-5, with D uncertain. Trimming took 6 bases from V and 1 from J, leaving 10 bases between them. The CDR3 covers 14 residues. CDR3 in DNA: TGTGCCAGCAGCTGGGAGGAGAGCAATCAGCCCCAGCATTTT. Encoded protein: CASSWEESNQPQHF.

The chain carries TRBV24-1 and TRBJ1-1; 8 positions agree with TRBD1. The germline CDR1 and CDR2 sequences are KGHDR and SFDVKD. There are 16 residues in the CDR3. The V and J ends lost 7 bases and 3 bases, in that order; junction bases with no gene match: 12. CDR3 in amino acids: CATSTGGSKSDTEAFF. The CDR3 coding sequence is TGTGCCACCAGCACAGGGGGGAGTAAATCGGACACTGAAGCTTTCTTT.

The rearrangement links TRBV3-1 to TRBJ2-3; the D gene is possibly TRBD1 (6 bases). Germline V gives CDR1 LGHDT, CDR2 YNNKEL (reference sequence). Trimming stripped 4 bases from V and 0 bases from J, with 11 bases between. CDR3 length equals 15 residues. The CDR3 sequence: CASSPQGSSTDTQYF. The CDR3 region has the DNA TGTGCCAGCAGCCCACAGGGTTCTAGCACAGATACGCAGTATTTT.